The 25 T cell receptor beta chains given below trace back to one sample, sequenced in a study of blood T cells in healthy people across ages (dated by TCRdb to between 2014 and 2017). Library construction relied on 5' RACE. Sequencing was carried out with an Illumina HiSeq 2500. A second roughly 7 to 11 cycle PCR used a sample-barcoded 5' primer and a J-beta primer mix. Clones were called with MiXCR by TCRdb after fastp trimmed the public reads at Q25, and only in-frame beta chains were retained. Here each entry gathers all rows of one CDR3 protein and keeps the most common genes and DNA. The sample contains 1.5 million to 2 million distinct CDR3 sequences, about 35% of them found a single time. The leading ten clones occupy roughly 10% of the sample. Material: blood. These receptors all come from a woman in her twenties or thirties in good health.

This rearrangement joins TRBV9 to TRBJ2-1, with D possibly called TRBD1 or TRBD2 (5 bases each). The CDR3 is 16 amino acids. V shed 4 bases and J shed 5 bases, with 19 bases lying between them. Germline CDR1 reads SGDLS; CDR2 reads YYNGEE. In nucleotides, the CDR3 is TGTGCCAGCAGCCTCGCCGGGGCCAACTTAAACAATGAGCAGTTCTTC. It encodes CASSLAGANLNNEQFF.

This clonotype occurred once. V and J are TRBV30 and TRBJ2-3, with D possibly being TRBD2 (6 bases). The germline V gene has CDR1 GTSNPN and CDR2 SVGIG (reference sequence). The CDR3 covers 15 residues. The V end was cut by 2 bases, the J end by 1 base, with 13 bases between. The CDR3: CAWSFGGAGTDTQYF. CDR3 DNA sequence: TGTGCCTGGAGTTTTGGAGGGGCCGGCACAGATACGCAGTATTTT.

This chain connects TRBV20-1 to TRBJ2-3, with 11 bases that match TRBD2. The junction had 25 bases not matched to a gene; V was cut back by 6 bases and J by 5 bases. Germline-derived CDR1 and CDR2 are DFQATT and SNEGSKA (reference sequence). The CDR3 is 20 amino acids. CDR3 sequence: CSAKVPLGLAGVPGGDTQYF. DNA for the CDR3: TGCAGTGCCAAGGTACCCCTCGGACTAGCGGGTGTACCCGGAGGAGATACGCAGTATTTT.

This clonotype came up a few times. This rearrangement joins TRBV7-6 to TRBJ2-5; D ambiguous. CDR3 length: 14 residues. Per the germline V gene, CDR1 is SGHVS and CDR2 is FNYEAQ. The germline V and J ends were trimmed by 5 bases and 4 bases, with 14 bases remaining between them. CDR3 coding DNA: TGTGCCAGCAGCCACCTGTTGGATCCAGAGACCCAGTACTTC. This codes for CASSHLLDPETQYF.

V gene TRBV20-1 combines with J gene TRBJ1-5, with a tentative D call TRBD1 (6 bases). From germline, CDR1 is DFQATT and CDR2 SNEGSKA (reference sequence). The V and J ends lost 2 bases and 0 bases respectively, with 14 bases between them. The CDR3 contains 16 residues. CDR3 nucleotides: TGCAGTGCTAGATCAAGGACAGAACTTAGCAATCAGCCCCAGCATTTT. Residues: CSARSRTELSNQPQHF.

This clonotype appeared a few times. The rearrangement joins TRBV15 to TRBJ2-2; 7 bases are shared with TRBD2. The trim removed 7 bases at V and 2 bases at J, leaving 7 bases unmatched. The CDR3 sequence is 15 residues long. The V gene's germline CDR1 is LNHNV and CDR2 YYDKDF (reference sequence). CDR3 sequence (DNA): TGTGCCACCACAACCGGGACTACAAACACCGGGGAGCTGTTTTTT. Protein sequence: CATTTGTTNTGELFF.

This rearrangement joins TRBV20-1 to TRBJ2-1, with TRBD2 as a possible D gene (6 bases). From germline, CDR1 is DFQATT and CDR2 SNEGSKA (reference sequence). The CDR3 length is 15 residues. Trimming shortened V by 7 bases and J by 10 bases, and 26 bases separated the two germline ends. The CDR3 here is CSVLTGTYGWWEQFF. DNA of the CDR3: TGCAGTGTTCTGACCGGGACTTACGGATGGTGGGAGCAGTTCTTC.

This rearrangement joins TRBV6-1 to TRBJ2-5; 7 bases agree with TRBD1. Germline V gene sequence: CDR1 MNHNS, CDR2 SASEGT. V trimming: 4 bases; J trimming: 6 bases; junction bases outside the gene matches: 8. The CDR3 extends over 14 amino acids. The CDR3 loop reads CASSARQGLQTQYF. CDR3 DNA: TGTGCCAGCAGTGCGAGACAGGGCCTCCAGACCCAGTACTTC.

The chain recombines TRBV20-1 with TRBJ2-1, with a tentative D call TRBD2 (6 bases). CDR1 DFQATT and CDR2 SNEGSKA come from the germline V gene (reference sequence). The CDR3 runs to 13 residues. V lost 6 bases and J 1 base, leaving 10 bases between the germline ends. The CDR3 DNA is TGCAGTGCCGCAGGGAGGTCCTACAATGAGCAGTTCTTC. Translated: CSAAGRSYNEQFF.

Many counts were recorded for this clonotype. The chain has TRBV20-1 and TRBJ2-1, with TRBD2 identical over 7 bases. CDR3 length: 15 residues. Germline V gives CDR1 DFQATT, CDR2 SNEGSKA (reference sequence). With V trimmed by 5 bases and J by 7 bases, 14 bases remained unmatched. CDR3 region: CSAGGRVLFQNEQFF. The CDR3 nucleotides read TGCAGTGCTGGTGGGAGGGTATTATTTCAGAATGAGCAGTTCTTC.

The V gene is TRBV6-5, the J gene TRBJ2-3, with no clear D. Germline lookup yields CDR1 MNHEY and CDR2 SVGAGI. V was cut by 2 bases and J by 4 bases, with 7 bases left in between. This CDR3 spans 13 amino acids. CDR3 in amino acids: CASSYRFPDTQYF. DNA of the CDR3: TGTGCCAGCAGTTACAGGTTCCCAGATACGCAGTATTTT.

The rearrangement links TRBV10-3 to TRBJ1-2; D unclear. The germline V gene encodes CDR1 ENHRY and CDR2 SYGVKD. Trimming cost V 3 bases and J 2 bases, with 7 bases left between them. This CDR3 region has 13 residues. CDR3 in DNA: TGTGCCATCAGTGATGACCAAAACTATGGCTACACCTTC. Its protein product is CAISDDQNYGYTF.

This clonotype has only a few counts. This may arise from a read error, as a much more abundant clone is one base away. Here the CDR3 DNA reads TGCAGCGTTGCAAGCTCCTTAACCTACGAGCAGTACTTC. This encodes CSVASSLTYEQYF. This chain uses TRBV29-1 with TRBJ2-7; D gene unclear. Deletions cut 4 bases from V and 2 bases from J, with 12 bases between. This CDR3 comprises 13 residues. Germline CDR1 is SQVTM and CDR2 is ANQGSEA.

Notes on this clonotype: An end of the junction differs from the germline gene, which may be a read error. The gene calls are TRBV4-1 and TRBJ1-2; weak D call: TRBD1 (6 bases). CDR1 and CDR2 (germline): MGHRA, YSYEKL. The CDR3 is made up of 16 amino acids. The CDR3 DNA sequence: TGCACCAGCAGCCAAGATCCGGCAGGGGAAGACTATGGCTACACCTTC. Its protein is CTSSQDPAGEDYGYTF.

This chain's CDR3 is CASSLRRASSYEQYF. The DNA for the CDR3 is TGTGCCAGCAGTTTAAGGCGGGCATCCTCCTACGAGCAGTACTTC. This chain links TRBV28 with TRBJ2-7; TRBD2 is a possible D gene (5 bases). This CDR3 spans 15 amino acids. V lost 2 bases, J lost 0 bases, and 11 bases lay in between. CDR1 MDHEN and CDR2 SYDVKM come from the germline V gene.

The chain couples TRBV5-1 to TRBJ2-1; 8 positions agree with TRBD1. This CDR3 comprises 14 residues. With V trimmed by 5 bases and J by 9 bases, 10 bases remained unmatched. CDR1 is SGHRS and CDR2 is YFSETQ in the germline V gene. The CDR3 sequence is CASSHTTGVGEQFF. The CDR3, as DNA: TGCGCCAGCAGTCATACGACAGGGGTTGGTGAGCAGTTCTTC.

This clonotype has a single count. V usage is TRBV10-2 and J usage is TRBJ2-1; D perhaps matches TRBD1 (6 bases). Germline CDR1 reads WSHSY; CDR2 reads SAAADI. V lost 6 bases and J lost 9, with 30 bases in between. This CDR3 region has 18 residues. The CDR3 region is CASSSGQGFPPNIGEQFF. CDR3 DNA: TGCGCCAGCAGCTCGGGACAAGGTTTCCCCCCAAATATAGGTGAGCAGTTCTTC.

This clonotype was counted a few times. The chain carries TRBV27 and TRBJ2-3; 9 nucleotides match TRBD2. V was pared by 11 bases and J by 0 bases, with 6 bases of the junction left unmatched. Germline V gene sequence: CDR1 MNHEY, CDR2 SMNVEV (reference sequence). This CDR3 spans 14 amino acids. This CDR3 reads CACRLAVSTDTQYF. The CDR3 DNA reads as TGTGCCTGCCGACTAGCGGTGAGCACAGATACGCAGTATTTT.

This clonotype was seen a handful of times. The chain uses TRBV5-1 and TRBJ1-2; D might be TRBD1 (5 bases). There are 16 residues in the CDR3. Per the germline V gene, CDR1 is SGHRS and CDR2 is YFSETQ. V lost 1 base and J lost 4, with 17 bases in between. Here the CDR3 DNA reads TGCGCCAGCAGCTTGACGGGGCCCCGGGAGGCCTATGGCTACACCTTC. Its protein product is CASSLTGPREAYGYTF.

This chain's CDR3 is CSARDPSLGGSNYGYTF. The CDR3 coding sequence is TGCAGTGCTAGAGATCCCAGTTTAGGGGGGTCTAACTATGGCTACACCTTC. V is TRBV20-1 and J is TRBJ1-2; D possibly corresponds to TRBD1 (6 bases). Deletions cut 0 bases from V and 0 bases from J, with 17 bases between. CDR3 length: 17 amino acids. The germline CDR1 and CDR2 sequences are DFQATT and SNEGSKA (reference sequence).

This clonotype was picked up a small number of times. The V and J genes are TRBV6-5 and TRBJ2-7; 7 bases match TRBD2. The trim removed 0 bases at V and 9 bases at J, leaving 5 bases unmatched. The CDR3 totals 13 residues. CDR1 MNHEY and CDR2 SVGAGI come from the germline V gene. The CDR3 coding sequence is TGTGCCAGCAGTTACTCACCTGGGAGGGTGCAGTACTTC. Its protein is CASSYSPGRVQYF.

The rearrangement joins TRBV18 to TRBJ1-2; the match to TRBD1 covers 7 bases. Trimming took 3 bases from V and 0 from J; bases not matched to a gene: 13. Germline lookup yields CDR1 KGHSH and CDR2 LQKENI. There are 18 residues in the CDR3. The CDR3 loop is CASSPLSGRGTANYGYTF. CDR3 DNA sequence: TGTGCCAGCTCACCTCTTTCTGGCAGGGGGACAGCTAACTATGGCTACACCTTC.

V and J are TRBV20-1 and TRBJ2-3; 11 nucleotides line up with TRBD2. Germline V gives CDR1 DFQATT, CDR2 SNEGSKA (reference sequence). This CDR3 is built from 15 residues. The ends lost 6 bases at V and 0 bases at J; junction bases unmatched: 5. CDR3 nucleotide sequence: TGCAGTGCCCAGAGGACTAGCGGGAGCACAGATACGCAGTATTTT. Its translation is CSAQRTSGSTDTQYF.

On this clonotype: A much larger clone lies a single base off, so this may be a read error. The chain has TRBV20-1 and TRBJ2-7; possible D gene TRBD2, 6 bases. The CDR3 runs to 13 residues. Trimming took off 3 bases at V and 3 bases at J, with 12 bases between the two ends. Germline CDR1 DFQATT, CDR2 SNEGSKA (reference sequence). The CDR3 DNA is TGCAGTGCTAGTCCTAGCGTAGACTACGAGCAGTACTTC. This codes for CSASPSVDYEQYF.

The V gene is TRBV5-1, the J gene TRBJ2-7; D gene ambiguous. Trimming took off 1 base at V and 3 bases at J, with 11 bases between the two ends. Germline-derived CDR1 and CDR2 are SGHRS and YFSETQ. The CDR3 extends over 14 amino acids. The CDR3 sequence: CASSLSRALYEQYF. The CDR3 nucleotides read TGCGCCAGCAGCTTGTCTCGGGCTCTCTACGAGCAGTACTTC.